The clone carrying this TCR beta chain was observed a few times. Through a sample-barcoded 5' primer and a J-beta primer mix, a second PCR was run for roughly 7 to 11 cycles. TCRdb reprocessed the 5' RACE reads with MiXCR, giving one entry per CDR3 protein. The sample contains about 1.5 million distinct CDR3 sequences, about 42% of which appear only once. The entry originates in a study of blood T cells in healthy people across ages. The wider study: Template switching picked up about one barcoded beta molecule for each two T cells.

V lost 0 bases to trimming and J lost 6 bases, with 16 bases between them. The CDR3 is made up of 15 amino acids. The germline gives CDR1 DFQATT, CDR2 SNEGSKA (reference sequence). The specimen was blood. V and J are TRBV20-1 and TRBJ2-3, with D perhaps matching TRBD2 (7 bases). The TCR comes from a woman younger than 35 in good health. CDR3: CSARDWGGLADTQYF. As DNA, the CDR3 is TGCAGTGCTAGAGACTGGGGGGGCTTGGCGGATACGCAGTATTTT.